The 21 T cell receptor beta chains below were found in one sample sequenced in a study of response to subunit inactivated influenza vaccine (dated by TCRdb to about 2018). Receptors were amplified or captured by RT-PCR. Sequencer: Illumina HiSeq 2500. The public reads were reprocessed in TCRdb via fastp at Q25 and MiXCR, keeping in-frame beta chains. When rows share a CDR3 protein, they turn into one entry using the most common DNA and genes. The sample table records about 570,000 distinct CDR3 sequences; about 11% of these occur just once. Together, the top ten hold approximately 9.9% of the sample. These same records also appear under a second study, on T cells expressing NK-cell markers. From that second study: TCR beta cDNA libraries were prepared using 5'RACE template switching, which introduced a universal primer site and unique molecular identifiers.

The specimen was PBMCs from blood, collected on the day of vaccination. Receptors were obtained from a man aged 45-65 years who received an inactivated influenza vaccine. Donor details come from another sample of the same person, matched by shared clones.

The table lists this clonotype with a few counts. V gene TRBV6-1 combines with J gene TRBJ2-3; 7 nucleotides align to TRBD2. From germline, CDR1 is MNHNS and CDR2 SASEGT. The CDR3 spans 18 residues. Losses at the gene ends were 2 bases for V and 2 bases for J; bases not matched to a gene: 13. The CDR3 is CASSELGGGAAITDTQYF. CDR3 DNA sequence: TGTGCCAGCAGTGAATTGGGCGGGGGAGCGGCCATCACAGATACGCAGTATTTT.

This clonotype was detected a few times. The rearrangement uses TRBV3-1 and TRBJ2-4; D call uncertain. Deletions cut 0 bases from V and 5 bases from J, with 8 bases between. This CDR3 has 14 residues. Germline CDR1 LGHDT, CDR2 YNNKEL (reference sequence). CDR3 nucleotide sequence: TGTGCCAGCAGCCAAGAGGTATTCGAAAACATTCAGTACTTC. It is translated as CASSQEVFENIQYF. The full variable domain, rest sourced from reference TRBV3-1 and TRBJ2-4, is DTAVSQTPKYLVTQMGNDKSIKCEQNLGHDTMYWYKQDSKKFLKIMFSYNNKELIINETVPNRFSPKSPDKAHLNLHINSLELGDSAVYFCASSQEVFENIQYFGAGTRLSVL.

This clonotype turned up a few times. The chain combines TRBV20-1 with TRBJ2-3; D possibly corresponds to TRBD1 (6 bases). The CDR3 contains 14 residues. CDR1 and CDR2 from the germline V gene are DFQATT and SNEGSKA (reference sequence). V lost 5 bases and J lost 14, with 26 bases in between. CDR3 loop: CSAYRPRTGFHRYF. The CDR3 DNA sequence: TGCAGTGCTTACCGACCAAGAACAGGGTTCCATCGGTATTTT.

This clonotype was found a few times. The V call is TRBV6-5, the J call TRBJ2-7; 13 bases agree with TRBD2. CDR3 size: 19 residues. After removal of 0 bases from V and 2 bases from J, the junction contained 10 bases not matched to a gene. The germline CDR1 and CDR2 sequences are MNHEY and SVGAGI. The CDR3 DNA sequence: TGTGCCAGCAGTTACTCGATGGGACTAGCGGGGTACCCCCCCTACGAGCAGTACTTC. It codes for CASSYSMGLAGYPPYEQYF.

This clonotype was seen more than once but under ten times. CDR3 in DNA: TGTGCCATCAGTGACGGGCTAGCTTTGAACACCGGGGAGCTGTTTTTT. This sequence encodes CAISDGLALNTGELFF. The chain carries TRBV10-3 and TRBJ2-2; D is perhaps TRBD2 (5 bases). V lost 3 bases and J lost 1, with 12 bases in between. The CDR3 length is 16 residues. Per the germline V gene, CDR1 is ENHRY and CDR2 is SYGVKD.

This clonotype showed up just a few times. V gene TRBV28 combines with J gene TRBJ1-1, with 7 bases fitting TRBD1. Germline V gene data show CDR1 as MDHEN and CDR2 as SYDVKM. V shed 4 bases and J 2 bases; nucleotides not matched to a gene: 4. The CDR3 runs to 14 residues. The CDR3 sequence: CASSSGQINTEAFF. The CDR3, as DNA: TGTGCCAGCAGTTCGGGACAGATTAACACTGAAGCTTTCTTT.

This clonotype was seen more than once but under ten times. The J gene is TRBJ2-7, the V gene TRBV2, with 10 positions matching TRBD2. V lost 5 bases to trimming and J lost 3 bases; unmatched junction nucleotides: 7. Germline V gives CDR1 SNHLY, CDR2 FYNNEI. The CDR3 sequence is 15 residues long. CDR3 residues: CASSLRTSGYYEQYF. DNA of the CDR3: TGTGCCAGCAGTCTCAGGACTAGCGGTTACTACGAGCAGTACTTC. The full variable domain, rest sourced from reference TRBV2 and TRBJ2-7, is EPEVTQTPSHQVTQMGQEVILRCVPISNHLYFYWYRQILGQKVEFLVSFYNNEISEKSEIFDDQFSVERPDGSNFTLKIRSTKLEDSAMYFCASSLRTSGYYEQYFGPGTRLTVT.

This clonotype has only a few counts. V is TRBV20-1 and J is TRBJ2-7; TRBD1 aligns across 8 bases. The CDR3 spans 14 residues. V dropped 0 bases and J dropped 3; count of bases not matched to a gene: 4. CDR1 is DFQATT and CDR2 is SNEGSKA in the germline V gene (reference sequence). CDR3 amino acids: CSARERQGSYEQYF. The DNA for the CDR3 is TGCAGTGCTAGAGAGCGACAGGGGAGCTACGAGCAGTACTTC.

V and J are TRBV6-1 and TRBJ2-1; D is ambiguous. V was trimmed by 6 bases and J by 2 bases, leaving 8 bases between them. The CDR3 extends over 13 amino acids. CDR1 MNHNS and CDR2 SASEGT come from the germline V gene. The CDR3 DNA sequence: TGTGCCAGCAGGGAGAAGACCTACAATGAGCAGTTCTTC. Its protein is CASREKTYNEQFF.

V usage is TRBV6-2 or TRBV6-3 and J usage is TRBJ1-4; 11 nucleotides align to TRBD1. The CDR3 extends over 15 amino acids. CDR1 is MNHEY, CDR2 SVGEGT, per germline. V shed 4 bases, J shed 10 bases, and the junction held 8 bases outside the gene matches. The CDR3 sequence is CASSSGQGAVGKLFF. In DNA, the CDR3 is TGTGCCAGCAGTTCCGGACAGGGGGCGGTCGGAAAACTGTTTTTT.

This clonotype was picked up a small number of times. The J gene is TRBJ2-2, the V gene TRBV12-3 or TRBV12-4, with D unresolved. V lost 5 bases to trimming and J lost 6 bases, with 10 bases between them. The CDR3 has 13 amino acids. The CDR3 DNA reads TGTGCCAGCAGTCCCTCACCAGCCGGGGAGCTGTTTTTT. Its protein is CASSPSPAGELFF.

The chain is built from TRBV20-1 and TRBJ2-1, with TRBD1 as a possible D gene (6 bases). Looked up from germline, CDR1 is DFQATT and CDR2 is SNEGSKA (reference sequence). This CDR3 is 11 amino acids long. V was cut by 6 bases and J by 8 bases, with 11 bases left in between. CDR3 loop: CSANRAHEQFF. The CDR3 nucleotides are TGCAGTGCCAACAGGGCCCATGAGCAGTTCTTC.

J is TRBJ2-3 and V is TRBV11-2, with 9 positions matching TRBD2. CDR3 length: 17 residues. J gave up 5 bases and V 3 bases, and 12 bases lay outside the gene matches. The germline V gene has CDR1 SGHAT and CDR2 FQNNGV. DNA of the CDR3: TGTGCCAGCAGCTTGTTAGCGGGGGCCGAGGTAGAAGATACGCAGTATTTT. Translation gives CASSLLAGAEVEDTQYF.

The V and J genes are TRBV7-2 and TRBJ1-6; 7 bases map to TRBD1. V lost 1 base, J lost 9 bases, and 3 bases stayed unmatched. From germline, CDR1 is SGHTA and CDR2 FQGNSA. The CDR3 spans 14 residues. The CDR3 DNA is TGTGCCAGCAGCTTAGACTCAGGGGGTTCACCCCTCCACTTT. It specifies CASSLDSGGSPLHF.

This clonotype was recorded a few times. Here the CDR3 DNA reads TGTGTTTCTGGGGGTATCGGGGCCAACGTCCTGACTTTC. Its protein product is CVSGGIGANVLTF. The V call is TRBV2, the J call TRBJ2-6; D might be TRBD1 or TRBD2, each matching 5 bases. The CDR3 is 13 residues long. From germline, CDR1 is SNHLY and CDR2 FYNNEI.

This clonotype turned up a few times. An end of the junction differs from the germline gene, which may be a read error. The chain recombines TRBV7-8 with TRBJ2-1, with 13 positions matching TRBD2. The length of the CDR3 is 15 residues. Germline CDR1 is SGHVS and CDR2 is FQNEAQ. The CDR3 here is CASSLGLAGLNQQFF. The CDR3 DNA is TGTGCCAGCAGCTTGGGACTAGCGGGACTCAATCAGCAGTTCTTC.

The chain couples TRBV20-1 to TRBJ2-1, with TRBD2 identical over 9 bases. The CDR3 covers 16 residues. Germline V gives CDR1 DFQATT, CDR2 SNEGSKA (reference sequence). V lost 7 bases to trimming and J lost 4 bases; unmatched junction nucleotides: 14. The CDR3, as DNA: TGCAGTGTATTTGGGCAAGGTAGCGGGAGTTACAATGAGCAGTTCTTC. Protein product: CSVFGQGSGSYNEQFF.

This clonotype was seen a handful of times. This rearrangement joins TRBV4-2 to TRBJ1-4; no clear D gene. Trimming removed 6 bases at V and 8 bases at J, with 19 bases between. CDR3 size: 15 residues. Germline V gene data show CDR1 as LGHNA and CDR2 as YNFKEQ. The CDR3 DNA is TGTGCCAGCAGTTCAATCGCCGGAGAAGAAGAAAAACTGTTTTTT. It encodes CASSSIAGEEEKLFF.

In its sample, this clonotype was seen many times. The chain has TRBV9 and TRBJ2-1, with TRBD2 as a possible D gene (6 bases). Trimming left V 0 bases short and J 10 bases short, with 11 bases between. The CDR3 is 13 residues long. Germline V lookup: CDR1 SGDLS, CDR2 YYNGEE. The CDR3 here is CASSVDGRGEQFF. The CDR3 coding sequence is TGTGCCAGCAGCGTAGACGGGAGAGGAGAGCAGTTCTTC.

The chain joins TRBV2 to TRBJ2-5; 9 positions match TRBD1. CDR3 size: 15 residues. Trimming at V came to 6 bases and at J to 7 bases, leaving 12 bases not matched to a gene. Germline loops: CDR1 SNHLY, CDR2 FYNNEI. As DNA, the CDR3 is TGTGCCAGCAGCCCCCCCGGGACAGGGAGGGGGACCCAGTACTTC. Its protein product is CASSPPGTGRGTQYF.

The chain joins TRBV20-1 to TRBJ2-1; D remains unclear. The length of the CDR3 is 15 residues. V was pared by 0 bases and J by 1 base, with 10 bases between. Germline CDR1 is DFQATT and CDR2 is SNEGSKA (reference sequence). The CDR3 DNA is TGCAGTGCTAGAGATAGGAACGGGTCCTACAATGAGCAGTTCTTC. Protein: CSARDRNGSYNEQFF.